This T cell receptor (beta chain) comes out of a study of cytomegalovirus exposure and HLA in healthy donors. On the study more broadly: The Caucasian-associated ancestry cluster contained roughly four fifths of the roughly 400 genotyped donors. General study points: Across HLA loci, a later analysis found differing TCR association rates, with DRB1 most and HLA-C fewest. HLA-A and HLA-B allele assignments for most subjects were reportedly predicted accurately using TCR beta sequences.

PCR was performed using 60 Vbeta and 13 Jbeta primers. The method was immunoSEQ multiplex PCR; TCRdb's version includes in-frame clones alone and lacks a portion of them. Among about 160,000 clones listed, about 88% were seen once. Between the trimmed V and J ends, which lost 1 base and 10 bases, there was a span of 16 bases. The CDR3 extends over 14 amino acids. Germline CDR1 and CDR2: LGHNA and YSLEER. On this clone itself: Its matching antigen is unknown.

Though nominally healthy at sampling, donors likely had unrecorded immune exposures. The chain recombines TRBV4-3 with TRBJ1-1; possible D gene TRBD1, 5 bases. Material: PBMCs. The TCR comes from a man aged 18 to 29 in good health and CMV-seropositive. This CDR3 is CASSQGVGAYVAFF. CDR3 sequence (DNA): TGCGCCAGCAGCCAAGGGGTAGGGGCGTATGTAGCTTTCTTT.